The 13 T cell receptor beta chains reported below all come from one sample, sequenced in a study of blood T cells in healthy people across ages. The authors ran a second PCR of about 7 to 12 cycles using a sample-barcoded 5' primer and a J-beta primer mix. TCRdb re-analysed the 5' RACE reads in MiXCR, keeping a single row per CDR3 protein. Among more than 650,000 distinct CDR3 sequences listed, about a fifth were seen once. Sample: blood. The receptors come from a man between 65 and 80 years old in good health.

The CDR3 coding sequence is TGCAGTGCTAGGACCGGACTAGCGGGAGCAGATACGCAGTATTTT. It translates to CSARTGLAGADTQYF. V and J are TRBV20-1 and TRBJ2-3; 13 bases map to TRBD2. The CDR3 consists of 15 residues. Germline values: CDR1 DFQATT, CDR2 SNEGSKA (reference sequence). V lost 3 bases and J lost 4; bases outside the gene matches: 4.

The chain employs TRBV5-1 and TRBJ2-5, with D perhaps TRBD1 (6 bases). Deletions cut 4 bases from V and 1 base from J, with 17 bases between. The germline V gene has CDR1 SGHRS and CDR2 YFSETQ. The CDR3 totals 16 residues. The chain's CDR3 is CASSPGVRMFQETQYF. The CDR3 nucleotides are TGCGCCAGCAGCCCAGGGGTGAGGATGTTCCAAGAGACCCAGTACTTC.

Concerning this clonotype: At one end, the junction sequence differs from germline, possibly due to a read error. The V and J genes are TRBV6-2 or TRBV6-3 and TRBJ2-5; D unresolved. Germline lookup yields CDR1 MNHEY and CDR2 SVGEGT. CDR3 length: 14 amino acids. Here the CDR3 reads CASSPLLRSEPMNF. DNA for the CDR3: TGTGCCAGCAGTCCCCTCCTTAGGAGCGAGCCAATGAACTTC.

This clonotype was recorded many times. The chain employs TRBV30 and TRBJ2-1; D possibly corresponds to TRBD2 (6 bases). V lost 2 bases, J lost 7 bases, and 15 bases lay in between. Germline CDR1 reads GTSNPN; CDR2 reads SVGIG (reference sequence). The CDR3 sequence is 14 residues long. The CDR3 DNA is TGTGCCTGGAGTTTTCGGACTATGGGTAATGAGCAGTTCTTC. Translated: CAWSFRTMGNEQFF.

The chain joins TRBV21-1 to TRBJ2-2; the DNA was not compared with TRBD1, the D call given in the table. TRBV21-1 is recorded as a pseudogene. CDR3 size: 16 residues. In nucleotides, the CDR3 is TGTGCCAGCAGCAATCGGATACAGGGAAACACCGGGGAGCTGTTTTTT. Translation: CASSNRIQGNTGELFF.

Concerning this clonotype: A read error is possible here, since a much larger clone lies one base away. The conserved phenylalanine or tryptophan normally closing the CDR3 is absent here, so this likely arose from a read error. The CDR3 coding sequence is TGTGCCAGCAGCCAACTAGCGGGACTAGCAGATACGCAGTATTTG. It translates to CASSQLAGLADTQYL. The V gene is TRBV14, the J gene TRBJ2-3, with TRBD2 matching over 9 bases. Germline lookup yields CDR1 SGHDN and CDR2 FVKESK. V dropped 2 bases and J dropped 4; count of bases not matched to a gene: 4. The CDR3 totals 15 residues.

This clonotype was counted a few times. The chain employs TRBV6-1 and TRBJ2-7; D is undetermined. CDR3 length: 16 amino acids. CDR1 is MNHNS, CDR2 SASEGT, per germline. V lost 2 bases and J 0 bases, leaving 14 bases between the germline ends. CDR3 sequence reads: CASSEKAGRTSYEQYV. The CDR3 DNA is TGTGCCAGCAGTGAAAAGGCCGGACGGACCTCCTACGAGCAGTACGTC.

V and J are TRBV6-6 and TRBJ2-5; a possible D gene is TRBD1 (6 bases). Germline V lookup: CDR1 MNHNY, CDR2 SVGAGI (reference sequence). The CDR3 totals 13 residues. The ends were cut back, 6 bases at V and 4 bases at J, with 12 bases in the middle. The CDR3, as DNA: TGTGCCAGCAGGCCAGGGGTCGGAGAGACCCAGTACTTC. Translated, it gives CASRPGVGETQYF.

This clonotype was recorded only once. This chain uses TRBV14 with TRBJ2-4; 7 bases align to TRBD1. The CDR3 totals 15 residues. CDR1 is SGHDN and CDR2 is FVKESK in the germline V gene. V dropped 4 bases and J dropped 4; count of bases not matched to a gene: 7. CDR3 coding DNA: TGTGCCAGCAGCCGGGCAGGACAGGCAAAAAACATTCAGTACTTC. Protein: CASSRAGQAKNIQYF.

The V gene is TRBV27, the J gene TRBJ2-3; D unresolved. Deletions cut 1 base from V and 5 bases from J, with 16 bases between. There are 16 residues in the CDR3. Germline V gene data show CDR1 as MNHEY and CDR2 as SMNVEV (reference sequence). The CDR3 loop is CASSLLVLKPGDTQYF. In DNA, the CDR3 is TGTGCCAGCAGTTTATTGGTACTCAAACCGGGAGATACGCAGTATTTT.

The gene calls are TRBV20-1 and TRBJ2-3, with unresolved D. The CDR3 contains 12 residues. Trimming left V 5 bases short and J 2 bases short, with 8 bases between. CDR1 is DFQATT, CDR2 SNEGSKA, per germline (reference sequence). In DNA, the CDR3 is TGCAGTGCTCCACTGACCACAGATACGCAGTATTTT. This gives the protein CSAPLTTDTQYF.

This clonotype turned up a few times. V is TRBV9 and J is TRBJ2-5; no clear D. The J call may be incorrect, as the DNA end agrees better with TRBJ2-7. The germline V gene encodes CDR1 SGDLS and CDR2 YYNGEE. CDR3 length: 12 residues. The CDR3 protein is CASSSYFYEQYF. In nucleotides, the CDR3 is TGTGCCAGCAGCTCCTACTTCTACGAGCAGTACTTC.

This clonotype came up a few times. The chain couples TRBV7-2 to TRBJ2-5; perhaps TRBD2 as D (5 bases). With 5 bases removed from V and 5 bases from J, the gap between germline ends came to 15 bases. Germline loops: CDR1 SGHTA, CDR2 FQGNSA. The CDR3 runs 14 residues. CDR3 DNA: TGTGCCAGCAGCCCCCAAGCAGGCGGGGAGACCCAGTACTTC. Translation gives CASSPQAGGETQYF.